The source of this T cell receptor beta chain is a study of siplizumab effects on memory and regulatory T cells. Overall study findings and caveats: Researchers did not confirm the suppressive function of proliferating Tregs from siplizumab cultures. The mean Treg-derived percentage of mappable alloreactive CD4+ clones was under 75% with siplizumab compared with 25% to 30% in controls.

With regard to this clone: Antigen specificity is unknown.

Profiled with immunoSEQ multiplex PCR; TCRdb holds only in-frame clones, not every one. The sample shows 100,000 or so clones, more than 90% of them seen only once. CDR1 and CDR2 from the germline V gene are LNHDA and SQIVND (reference sequence). Trimming took 3 bases from V and 1 from J, leaving 10 bases between them. The CDR3 has 15 amino acids. This receptor was obtained from a human donor in good health. J is TRBJ1-3 and V is TRBV19, with D maybe TRBD1 (6 bases). What was sequenced was CD4+ T cells sorted from blood. The CDR3 region is CASSMDRQSGNTIYF. The CDR3 bases are TGTGCCAGTAGTATGGACAGACAATCTGGAAACACCATATATTTT.